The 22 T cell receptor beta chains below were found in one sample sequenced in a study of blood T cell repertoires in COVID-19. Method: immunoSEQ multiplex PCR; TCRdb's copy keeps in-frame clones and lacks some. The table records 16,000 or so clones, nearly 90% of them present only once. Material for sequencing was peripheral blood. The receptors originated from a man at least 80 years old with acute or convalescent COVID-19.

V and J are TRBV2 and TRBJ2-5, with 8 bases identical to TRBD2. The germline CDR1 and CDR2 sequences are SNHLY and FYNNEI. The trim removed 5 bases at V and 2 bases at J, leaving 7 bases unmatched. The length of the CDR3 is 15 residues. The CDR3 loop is CASSPQRGLQETQYF. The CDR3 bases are TGTGCCAGCAGTCCCCAGCGGGGGCTACAAGAGACCCAGTACTTC.

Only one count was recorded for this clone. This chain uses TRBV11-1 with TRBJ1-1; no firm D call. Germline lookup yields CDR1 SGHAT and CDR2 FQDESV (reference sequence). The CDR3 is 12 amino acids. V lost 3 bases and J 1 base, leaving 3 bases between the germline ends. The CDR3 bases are TGTGCCAGCAGCTTCCGGAACACTGAAGCTTTCTTT. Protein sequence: CASSFRNTEAFF.

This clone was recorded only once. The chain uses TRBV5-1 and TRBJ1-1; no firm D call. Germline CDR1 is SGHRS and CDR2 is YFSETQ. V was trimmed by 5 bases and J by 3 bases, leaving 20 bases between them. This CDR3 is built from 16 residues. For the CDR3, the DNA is TGCGCCAGCAGGTCGAGGGTTATGGGTACGGACACTGAAGCTTTCTTT. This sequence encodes CASRSRVMGTDTEAFF.

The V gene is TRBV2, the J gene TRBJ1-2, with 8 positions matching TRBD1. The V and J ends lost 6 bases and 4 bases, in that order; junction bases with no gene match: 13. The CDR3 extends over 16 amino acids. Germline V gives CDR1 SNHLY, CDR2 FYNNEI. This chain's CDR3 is CASSVSGTGDVYGYTF. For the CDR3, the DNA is TGTGCCAGCAGCGTGTCCGGGACAGGAGATGTCTATGGCTACACCTTC.

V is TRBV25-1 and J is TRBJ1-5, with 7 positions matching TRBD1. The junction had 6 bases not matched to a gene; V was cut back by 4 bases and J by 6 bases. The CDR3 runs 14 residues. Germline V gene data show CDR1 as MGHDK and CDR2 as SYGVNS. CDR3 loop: CASSVTGMSQPQHF. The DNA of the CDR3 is TGTGCCAGCAGTGTGACAGGGATGAGTCAGCCCCAGCATTTT. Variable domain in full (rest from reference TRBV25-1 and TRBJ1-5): EADIYQTPRYLVIGTGKKITLECSQTMGHDKMYWYQQDPGMELHLIHYSYGVNSTEKGDLSSESTVSRIRTEHFPLTLESARPSHTSQYLCASSVTGMSQPQHFGDGTRLSIL.

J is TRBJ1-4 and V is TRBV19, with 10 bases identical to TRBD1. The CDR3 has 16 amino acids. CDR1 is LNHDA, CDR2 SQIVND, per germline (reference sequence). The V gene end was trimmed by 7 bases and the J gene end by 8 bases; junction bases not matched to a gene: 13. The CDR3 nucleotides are TGTGCCAGTATCCGTGGACAGGGGGTCAATGCGGAAAAACTGTTTTTT. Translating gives CASIRGQGVNAEKLFF. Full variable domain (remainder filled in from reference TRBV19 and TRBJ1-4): DGGITQSPKYLFRKEGQNVTLSCEQNLNHDAMYWYRQDPGQGLRLIYYSQIVNDFQKGDIAEGYSVSREKKESFPLTVTSAQKNPTAFYLCASIRGQGVNAEKLFFGSGTQLSVL.

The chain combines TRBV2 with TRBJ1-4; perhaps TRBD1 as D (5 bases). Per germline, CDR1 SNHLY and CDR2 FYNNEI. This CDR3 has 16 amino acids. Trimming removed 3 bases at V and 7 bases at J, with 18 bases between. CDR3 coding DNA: TGTGCCAGCAGTGATGTCGGGGGGGAGGTTGGTGAAAAACTGTTTTTT. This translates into CASSDVGGEVGEKLFF. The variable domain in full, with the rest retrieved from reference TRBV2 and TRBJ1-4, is EPEVTQTPSHQVTQMGQEVILRCVPISNHLYFYWYRQILGQKVEFLVSFYNNEISEKSEIFDDQFSVERPDGSNFTLKIRSTKLEDSAMYFCASSDVGGEVGEKLFFGSGTQLSVL.

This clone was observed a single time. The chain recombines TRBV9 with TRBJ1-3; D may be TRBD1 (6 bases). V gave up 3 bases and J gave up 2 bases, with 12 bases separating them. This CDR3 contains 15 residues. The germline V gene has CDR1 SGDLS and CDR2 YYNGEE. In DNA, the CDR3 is TGTGCCAGCAGCGGTACAGGGAGGGCTGGAAACACCATATATTTT. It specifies CASSGTGRAGNTIYF.

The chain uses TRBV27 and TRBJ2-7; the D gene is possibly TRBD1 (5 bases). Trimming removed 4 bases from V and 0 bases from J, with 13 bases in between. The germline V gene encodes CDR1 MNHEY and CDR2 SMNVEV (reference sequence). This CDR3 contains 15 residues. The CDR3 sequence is CASSWSGRASYEQYF. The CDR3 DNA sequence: TGTGCCAGCAGTTGGTCCGGCAGGGCCTCCTACGAGCAGTACTTC.

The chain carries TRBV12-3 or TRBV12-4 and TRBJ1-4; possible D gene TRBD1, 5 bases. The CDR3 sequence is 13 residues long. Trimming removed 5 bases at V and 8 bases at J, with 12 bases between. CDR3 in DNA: TGTGCCAGCAGTGAAGGGGTTAACGAAAAACTGTTTTTT. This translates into CASSEGVNEKLFF.

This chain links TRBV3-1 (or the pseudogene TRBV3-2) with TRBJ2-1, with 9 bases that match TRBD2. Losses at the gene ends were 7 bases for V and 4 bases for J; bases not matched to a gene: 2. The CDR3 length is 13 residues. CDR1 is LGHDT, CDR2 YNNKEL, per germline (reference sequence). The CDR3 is CASTLAGYNEQFF. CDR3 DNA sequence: TGTGCCAGCACGCTAGCGGGATACAATGAGCAGTTCTTC.

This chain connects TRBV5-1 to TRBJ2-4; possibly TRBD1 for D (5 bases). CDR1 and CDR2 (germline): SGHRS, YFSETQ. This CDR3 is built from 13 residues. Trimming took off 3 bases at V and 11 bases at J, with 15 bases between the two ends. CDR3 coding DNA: TGCGCCAGCAGCTCGGACAATGTATGGGTTCAGTACTTC. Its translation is CASSSDNVWVQYF.

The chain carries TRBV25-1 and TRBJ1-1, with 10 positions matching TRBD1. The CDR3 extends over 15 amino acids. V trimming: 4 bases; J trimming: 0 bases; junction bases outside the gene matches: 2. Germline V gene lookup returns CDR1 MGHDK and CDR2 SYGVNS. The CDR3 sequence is CASSGQGALNTEAFF. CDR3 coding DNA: TGTGCCAGCAGTGGACAGGGGGCTTTGAACACTGAAGCTTTCTTT.

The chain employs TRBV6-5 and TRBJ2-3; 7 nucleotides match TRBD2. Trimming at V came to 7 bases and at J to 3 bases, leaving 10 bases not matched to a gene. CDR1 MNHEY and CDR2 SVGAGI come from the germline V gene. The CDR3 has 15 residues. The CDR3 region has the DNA TGTGCCAGCACCGAGCGGGGCACGACAACAGATACGCAGTATTTT. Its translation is CASTERGTTTDTQYF.

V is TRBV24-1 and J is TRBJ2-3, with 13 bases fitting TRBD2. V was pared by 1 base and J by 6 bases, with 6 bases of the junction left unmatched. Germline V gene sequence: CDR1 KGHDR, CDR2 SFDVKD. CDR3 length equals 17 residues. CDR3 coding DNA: TGTGCCACCAGTGATTTTGGACTAGCGGGGGCCGAGGATACGCAGTATTTT. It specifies CATSDFGLAGAEDTQYF.

The CDR3 DNA reads as TGTGCCAGCAGTTTTCAGGCCGCCGGGGAGCTGTTTTTT. Residues: CASSFQAAGELFF. The rearrangement links TRBV27 to TRBJ2-2; D is unresolved. Trimming removed 3 bases from V and 6 bases from J, with 8 bases in between. This CDR3 comprises 13 residues. Germline CDR1 reads MNHEY; CDR2 reads SMNVEV (reference sequence).

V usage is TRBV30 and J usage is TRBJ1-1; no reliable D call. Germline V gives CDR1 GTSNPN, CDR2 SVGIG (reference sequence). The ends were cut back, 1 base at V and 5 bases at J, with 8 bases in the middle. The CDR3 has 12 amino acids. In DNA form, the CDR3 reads TGTGCCTGGAGTGATGGAGGGACTGAAGCTTTCTTT. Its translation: CAWSDGGTEAFF.

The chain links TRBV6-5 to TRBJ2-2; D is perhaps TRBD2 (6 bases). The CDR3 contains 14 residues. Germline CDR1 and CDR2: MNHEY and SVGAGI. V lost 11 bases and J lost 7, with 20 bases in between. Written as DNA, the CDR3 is TGTGCCGTCGCGAGGAGGGACGCGATCGGGGAGCTGTTTTTT. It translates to CAVARRDAIGELFF.

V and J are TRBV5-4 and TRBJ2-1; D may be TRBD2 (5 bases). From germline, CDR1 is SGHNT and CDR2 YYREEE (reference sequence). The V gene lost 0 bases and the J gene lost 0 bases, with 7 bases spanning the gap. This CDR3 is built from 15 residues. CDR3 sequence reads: CASSLGGSSYNEQFF. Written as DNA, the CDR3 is TGTGCCAGCAGCTTGGGAGGGAGCTCCTACAATGAGCAGTTCTTC.

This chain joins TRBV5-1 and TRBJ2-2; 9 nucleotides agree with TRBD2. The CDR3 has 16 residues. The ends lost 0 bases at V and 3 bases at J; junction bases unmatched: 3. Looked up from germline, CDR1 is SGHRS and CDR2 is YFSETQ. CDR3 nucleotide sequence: TGCGCCAGCAGCTTGGGTACTAGCGGGTACACCGGGGAGCTGTTTTTT. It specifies CASSLGTSGYTGELFF.

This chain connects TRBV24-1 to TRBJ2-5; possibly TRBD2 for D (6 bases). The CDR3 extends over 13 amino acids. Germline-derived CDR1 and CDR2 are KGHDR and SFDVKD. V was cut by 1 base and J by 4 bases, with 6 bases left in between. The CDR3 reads CATSDLAGETQYF. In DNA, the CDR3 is TGTGCCACCAGTGATTTAGCGGGAGAGACCCAGTACTTC.

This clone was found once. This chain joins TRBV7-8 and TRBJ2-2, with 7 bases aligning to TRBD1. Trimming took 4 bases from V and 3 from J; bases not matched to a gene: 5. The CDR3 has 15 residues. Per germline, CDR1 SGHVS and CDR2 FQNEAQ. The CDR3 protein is CASSSYRGDTGELFF. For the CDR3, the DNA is TGTGCCAGCAGCTCTTACAGGGGTGACACCGGGGAGCTGTTTTTT. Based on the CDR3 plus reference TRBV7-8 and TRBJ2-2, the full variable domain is GAGVSQSPRYKVAKRGQDVALRCDPISGHVSLFWYQQALGQGPEFLTYFQNEAQLDKSGLPSDRFFAERPEGSVSTLKIQRTQQEDSAVYLCASSSYRGDTGELFFGEGSRLTVL.